What follows is one TCR beta chain and its context. Its cognate antigen has yet to be identified. No qualities accompany the bases; no much larger clone lies one base away. The data stem from a study of shared clonotypes between healthy human individuals (dated by TCRdb to about 2020). Context from the whole study: The cohort comprised two women and a few men aged 18 to 49 years. For each donor, three plates each were used for CD4 naive and CD4 memory, two plates were used for CD8 naive, and one plate was used for CD8 memory. Blood TCR repertoires of about 5 healthy adults were deeply sequenced to estimate repertoire size and the extent of clonotype sharing between individuals. To increase sequencing depth and limit assay-specific biases, TCR repertoire library preparation and sequencing were carried out by different laboratories using diverse techniques. Per donor, leukapheresis produced somewhere between about 0.94 and 9.5 billion PBMCs.

TCR CDR3 regions were amplified from genomic DNA by multiplex PCR using the deep immunoSEQ assay. Extracted genomic DNA from each cell subset was spread evenly across all wells of several immunoSEQ 96-well plates, with each plate serving as a replicate. For sorted subsets, roughly 200 ng genomic DNA, equal to tens of thousands of T cell genomes, was loaded into each replicate PCR. Purified libraries were measured with a Qubit 3.0 fluorometer, size-checked on a Bioanalyzer 2100, and measured again with the KAPA Library Quantification kit. Every immunoSEQ 96-well plate was sequenced on a dedicated single-read 150-cycle Illumina NextSeq 550 flow cell. The source study handled its data this way. Because the immunoSEQ output included only junctional sequences and no quality scores, the filtering could not be the same as the filtering used for full-length reads. Sequences were annotated with PyIR, a Python wrapper for IgBLAST v1.9, and V/J genes and CDR3 were assigned using IMGT germline references. Reads were filtered out if the reads had weak V/J assignments (E-value above 1e-6), no CDR3, stop codons, out-of-frame junctions, or ambiguous translated residues. A V3J clonotype was defined by an identical inferred V gene, J gene, and CDR3 amino acid sequence. Percentage overlap between repertoires was calculated by dividing the number of shared unique clonotypes by the size of the smaller repertoire. Richness of each repertoire was evaluated using RTK rarefaction, the Chao1 estimator, and Recon v2.1 estimates of unobserved clonotypes. For all TCRbeta clonotypes obtained by the gDNA method from a handful of donors, generation probabilities were computed with OLGA. The source is immuneACCESS, and TCRdb retained only in-frame sequences with V and J called. Part of the clones is not carried over; for the studies checked, unresolved V genes explain less than half of this, and the remainder is unexplained. V, J and clone size are taken as reported in that table, and D and trimming were inferred from the DNA itself. The sample data list about 1.5 million clones, and under 99% of these were observed just once. The ten largest account for 0.4% to 0.45% of the sample.

What the study reported, not specific to this receptor: The genetic and exposure-history diversity represented was limited by the small number of donors. Even with the large sequencing depth, rarefaction of the sorted-subset datasets indicated that sequencing was incomplete. Sharing across several donors was observed for roughly 5% of naive CD4, about 3.2% of naive CD8, roughly 2.3% of memory CD4, and about 0.38% of memory CD8 clonotypes. Estimated clonotype richness was generally larger for naive than for memory subsets. Sampling was restricted to blood, and TCR repertoires in tissues likely differ from the TCR repertoires found in blood. Compared with non-shared clonotypes, the clonotypes found in all four sorted-subset donors had higher generation probabilities. Pairwise subsampling indicated that sequencing depth was expected to affect the degree of clonotype sharing among donors.

The donors were healthy, HIV-negative adults with no recently reported acute infections or vaccinations. Only Caucasian adults living in Nashville, Tennessee, USA were represented among the donors. Magnetic negative selection was used to enrich CD4+ T cells, after which naive cells were positively selected on CD45RA and the negative fraction became the memory subset. Blood was obtained by leukapheresis, after which PBMCs were separated by Ficoll-Histopaque density gradient centrifugation and cryopreserved in liquid nitrogen vapor phase. Analytical flow cytometry was used to check the purity and quantity of every magnetically sorted T cell population. Genomic DNA was isolated from each sorted fraction and quantified by UV absorbance on a Nanodrop 2000c. The CDR3 runs 14 amino acids, cysteine and phenylalanine included. The DNA shown is the 42-base CDR3, in frame from base 1. As encoded in the germline V gene, CDR1 is SGDLS while CDR2 is YYNGEE. V drops 10 bases and J drops 2 bases, leaving 18 bases in between.

This receptor chain uses TRBV9 and TRBJ1-2, and the D gene may be TRBD1, 6 bases matching. What was sequenced was naive CD4+ T cells sorted from blood. According to the study, the label for this sample's cell subset or site signals: CD45RA+ positively selected. This TCR came from a man aged 25-45 years in good health. The nucleotide sequence reads as follows: TGTGCCTCAACCCGGGACACCGTCAACTATGGCTACACCTTC. Its protein product is CASTRDTVNYGYTF.